Below are 24 T cell receptor beta chains sequenced from a single sample in a study of OX40 agonist ivuxolimab in advanced cancers. Assay: immunoSEQ multiplex PCR; the TCRdb copy retains only in-frame clones and omits some. The table lists tens of thousands of clones, 90% to 95% of them singletons. The sample consisted of CD4+ or CD8+ T cells sorted from blood, taken in a trial of the OX40 agonist ivuxolimab. All receptors come from an adult with an advanced solid tumor such as melanoma, head and neck, liver or kidney cancer.

The chain is built from TRBV13 and TRBJ2-7, with D perhaps being TRBD1 or TRBD2 (6 bases each). V was shortened by 7 bases and J by 0 bases, with 13 bases between the two germline ends. This CDR3 region has 14 residues. Looked up from germline, CDR1 is PRHDT and CDR2 is FYEKMQ (reference sequence). The CDR3 here is CASIQWGASYEQYF. The CDR3 nucleotides are TGTGCCAGCATCCAGTGGGGGGCCTCCTACGAGCAGTACTTC.

The rearrangement joins TRBV7-9 to TRBJ2-7; TRBD1 matches at 7 bases. V shed 5 bases and J 3 bases; nucleotides not matched to a gene: 10. Germline V gene data show CDR1 as SEHNR and CDR2 as FQNEAQ (reference sequence). The CDR3 has 15 residues. The CDR3 protein is CASSPPGTVHYEQYF. The CDR3 nucleotides are TGTGCCAGCAGCCCTCCCGGGACAGTCCACTACGAGCAGTACTTC. The full variable domain, completed using reference TRBV7-9 and TRBJ2-7, is DTGVSQNPRHKITKRGQNVTFRCDPISEHNRLYWYRQTLGQGPEFLTYFQNEAQLEKSRLLSDRFSAERPKGSFSTLEIQRTEQGDSAMYLCASSPPGTVHYEQYFGPGTRLTVT.

The CDR3, as DNA: TGCGCCAGCAGCCCCTCGGGACACCAAAAAAACATTCAGTACTTC. It yields the protein CASSPSGHQKNIQYF. The rearrangement links TRBV4-3 to TRBJ2-4; a possible D gene is TRBD1 (6 bases). Germline CDR1 LGHNA, CDR2 YSLEER. With 4 bases removed from V and 4 bases from J, the gap between germline ends came to 14 bases. The CDR3 is 15 residues long.

The V gene is TRBV6-6, the J gene TRBJ2-1; 12 positions agree with TRBD2. The CDR3 consists of 15 residues. V shed 2 bases and J 9 bases; nucleotides not matched to a gene: 5. Germline V gene data show CDR1 as MNHNY and CDR2 as SVGAGI (reference sequence). The CDR3 DNA sequence: TGTGCCAGCAGTTACACTAGCGGGGGGAGGGGTGAGCAGTTCTTC. It is translated as CASSYTSGGRGEQFF.

This chain uses TRBV19 with TRBJ2-7, with TRBD1 identical over 9 bases. J gave up 3 bases and V 3 bases, and 12 bases lay outside the gene matches. CDR1 and CDR2 from the germline V gene are LNHDA and SQIVND (reference sequence). CDR3 length: 17 residues. CDR3 sequence: CASSMGVPGQGSYEQYF. In nucleotides, the CDR3 is TGTGCCAGTAGTATGGGGGTCCCCGGACAGGGGAGCTACGAGCAGTACTTC.

This chain links TRBV6-1 with TRBJ2-7; TRBD1 might be the D (6 bases). Looked up from germline, CDR1 is MNHNS and CDR2 is SASEGT. V lost 6 bases, J lost 2 bases, and 8 bases lay in between. CDR3 length: 12 residues. The CDR3: CASRGTTYEQYF. Written as DNA, the CDR3 is TGTGCCAGCAGAGGGACAACCTACGAGCAGTACTTC.

This chain uses TRBV30 with TRBJ1-2; D is uncertain. Looked up from germline, CDR1 is GTSNPN and CDR2 is SVGIG (reference sequence). This CDR3 contains 14 residues. The V end was cut by 4 bases, the J end by 5 bases, with 17 bases between. The CDR3: CAWTGAQRLYGYTF. DNA for the CDR3: TGTGCCTGGACGGGTGCGCAGAGACTTTATGGCTACACCTTC. Combining the CDR3 with reference TRBV30 and TRBJ1-2 gives the whole variable domain SQTIHQWPATLVQPVGSPLSLECTVEGTSNPNLYWYRQAAGRGLQLLFYSVGIGQISSEVPQNLSASRPQDRQFILSSKKLLLSDSGFYLCAWTGAQRLYGYTFGSGTRLTVV.

The chain joins TRBV5-1 to TRBJ1-3, with D uncertain. CDR3 size: 15 residues. Trimming left V 4 bases short and J 2 bases short, with 13 bases between. Germline loops: CDR1 SGHRS, CDR2 YFSETQ. The DNA for the CDR3 is TGCGCCAGCAGCCTCGGAATAGGTACTGGAAACACCATATATTTT. Protein: CASSLGIGTGNTIYF. The full variable domain, completed using reference TRBV5-1 and TRBJ1-3, is KAGVTQTPRYLIKTRGQQVTLSCSPISGHRSVSWYQQTPGQGLQFLFEYFSETQRNKGNFPGRFSGRQFSNSRSEMNVSTLELGDSALYLCASSLGIGTGNTIYFGEGSWLTVV.

This chain joins TRBV7-8 and TRBJ1-2; 7 positions match TRBD1. V gave up 3 bases and J gave up 0 bases; unmatched junction bases: 1. Germline-derived CDR1 and CDR2 are SGHVS and FQNEAQ. This CDR3 comprises 14 residues. The CDR3 DNA sequence: TGTGCCAGCAGCTTGGGGACAGCTAACTATGGCTACACCTTC. This translates into CASSLGTANYGYTF.

V is TRBV27 and J is TRBJ2-1; a weak D match, TRBD2 (6 bases). CDR3 size: 13 residues. The V and J ends lost 7 bases and 6 bases respectively, with 13 bases between them. Germline V CDR1 and CDR2: MNHEY, SMNVEV (reference sequence). The CDR3 nucleotides are TGTGCCAGCATAAACGGGAGTCGCAATGAGCAGTTCTTC. Encoded protein: CASINGSRNEQFF.

This CDR3 reads CASSRDIGTNQPQHF. CDR3 DNA: TGTGCCAGCAGCCGGGACATAGGAACCAATCAGCCCCAGCATTTT. V and J are TRBV28 and TRBJ1-5, with D maybe TRBD1 (6 bases). The CDR3 totals 15 residues. V was pared by 6 bases and J by 3 bases, with 15 bases between. Germline V lookup: CDR1 MDHEN, CDR2 SYDVKM.

The chain has TRBV28 and TRBJ1-1; 8 positions match TRBD1. The CDR3 length is 16 residues. The germline V gene has CDR1 MDHEN and CDR2 SYDVKM. Trimming took 6 bases from V and 7 from J; bases not matched to a gene: 16. The CDR3 is CASRQPGDRGKYEAFF. The CDR3 DNA follows: TGTGCCAGCAGACAACCCGGCGACAGGGGTAAATATGAAGCTTTCTTT.

The V gene is TRBV5-6, the J gene TRBJ2-5; D possibly corresponds to TRBD1 (6 bases). The CDR3 totals 12 residues. V lost 6 bases to trimming and J lost 4 bases, with 10 bases between them. The germline V gene encodes CDR1 SGHDT and CDR2 YYEEEE. The CDR3 spells CASKTGSETQYF. CDR3 nucleotide sequence: TGTGCCAGCAAGACAGGATCAGAGACCCAGTACTTC.

The chain has TRBV30 and TRBJ2-1, with a weak D call TRBD2 (6 bases). The CDR3 is 16 amino acids. V lost 0 bases to trimming and J lost 5 bases, with 17 bases between them. Germline-derived CDR1 and CDR2 are GTSNPN and SVGIG (reference sequence). The CDR3, as DNA: TGTGCCTGGAGTGTGGGAGTAGCGGTGAGTCACAATGAGCAGTTCTTC. It is translated as CAWSVGVAVSHNEQFF.

The genes are TRBV4-1 and TRBJ1-1; the D gene is possibly TRBD1 (6 bases). V was cut by 1 base and J by 4 bases, with 34 bases left in between. Germline-derived CDR1 and CDR2 are MGHRA and YSYEKL. This CDR3 is built from 22 residues. CDR3 loop: CASSQGVFWVLQGRRKGTEAFF. CDR3 nucleotides: TGCGCCAGCAGCCAAGGGGTCTTCTGGGTCTTACAGGGAAGAAGGAAAGGCACTGAAGCTTTCTTT.

The chain uses TRBV6-1 and TRBJ2-7; 7 nucleotides align to TRBD2. The CDR3 is 15 residues long. Losses at the gene ends were 1 base for V and 0 bases for J; bases not matched to a gene: 3. The germline V gene has CDR1 MNHNS and CDR2 SASEGT. The CDR3 here is CASSEGRESSYEQYF. The CDR3, as DNA: TGTGCCAGCAGTGAAGGGCGGGAGTCCTCCTACGAGCAGTACTTC.

The V gene is TRBV11-2, the J gene TRBJ2-7, with D uncertain. Germline CDR1 SGHAT, CDR2 FQNNGV. The CDR3 spans 13 residues. Trimming left V 4 bases short and J 2 bases short, with 9 bases between. The DNA of the CDR3 is TGTGCCAGCAGCTCTTACTCTGCCTACGAGCAGTACTTC. Its protein product is CASSSYSAYEQYF.

This chain joins TRBV11-2 and TRBJ2-7; 13 bases agree with TRBD2. CDR1 is SGHAT and CDR2 is FQNNGV in the germline V gene. V lost 1 base, J lost 3 bases, and 0 bases stayed unmatched. The CDR3 runs to 15 residues. CDR3 residues: CASSLGTSGSYEQYF. CDR3 DNA: TGTGCCAGCAGCTTAGGGACTAGCGGGAGCTACGAGCAGTACTTC.

The rearrangement joins TRBV5-1 to TRBJ2-7; D uncertain. V lost 4 bases to trimming and J lost 2 bases, with 4 bases between them. Germline V lookup: CDR1 SGHRS, CDR2 YFSETQ. The CDR3 sequence is 11 residues long. CDR3 protein: CASSDTYEQYF. The CDR3 DNA sequence: TGCGCCAGCAGCGATACCTACGAGCAGTACTTC.

This clone occurred once. The chain is built from TRBV6-6 and TRBJ2-1; 14 bases map to TRBD2. Losses at the gene ends were 6 bases for V and 10 bases for J; bases not matched to a gene: 8. This CDR3 has 15 amino acids. Germline CDR1 reads MNHNY; CDR2 reads SVGAGI (reference sequence). CDR3 amino acids: CASRRPGLAGVEQFF. The CDR3 DNA sequence: TGTGCCAGCAGACGTCCGGGACTAGCGGGAGTCGAGCAGTTCTTC.

The chain is built from TRBV30 and TRBJ2-7; 9 bases are a match to TRBD2. This CDR3 contains 16 residues. Germline CDR1 is GTSNPN and CDR2 is SVGIG (reference sequence). The junction had 11 bases not matched to a gene; V was cut back by 2 bases and J by 3 bases. The CDR3 loop is CAWSLGSGRIIYEQYF. The CDR3 DNA reads as TGTGCCTGGAGTTTAGGTAGCGGGAGAATTATCTACGAGCAGTACTTC. Full variable domain (outside the CDR3, taken from reference TRBV30 and TRBJ2-7): SQTIHQWPATLVQPVGSPLSLECTVEGTSNPNLYWYRQAAGRGLQLLFYSVGIGQISSEVPQNLSASRPQDRQFILSSKKLLLSDSGFYLCAWSLGSGRIIYEQYFGPGTRLTVT.

This clone was detected once. The chain joins TRBV5-1 to TRBJ2-3; TRBD2 matches at 7 bases. CDR3 size: 16 residues. Germline V gives CDR1 SGHRS, CDR2 YFSETQ. Trimming took 0 bases from V and 1 from J; bases not matched to a gene: 5. The CDR3 region has the DNA TGCGCCAGCAGCTTGGGGAGCGGGAAGGGCACAGATACGCAGTATTTT. As protein: CASSLGSGKGTDTQYF. Using reference TRBV5-1 and TRBJ2-3 for the parts outside the CDR3, the full variable domain is KAGVTQTPRYLIKTRGQQVTLSCSPISGHRSVSWYQQTPGQGLQFLFEYFSETQRNKGNFPGRFSGRQFSNSRSEMNVSTLELGDSALYLCASSLGSGKGTDTQYFGPGTRLTVL.

V usage is TRBV11-2 and J usage is TRBJ1-2; D uncertain. CDR3 length: 14 residues. Germline-derived CDR1 and CDR2 are SGHAT and FQNNGV. Trimming removed 6 bases from V and 9 bases from J, with 20 bases in between. CDR3 nucleotide sequence: TGTGCCAGCAGAATGTTCGGTCAGTTCGATCGCTACACCTTC. Translating gives CASRMFGQFDRYTF.

V is TRBV19 and J is TRBJ1-1; the D gene is possibly TRBD1 (6 bases). CDR1 LNHDA and CDR2 SQIVND come from the germline V gene (reference sequence). The CDR3 has 14 amino acids. The V and J ends lost 6 bases and 1 base respectively, with 12 bases between them. CDR3 coding DNA: TGTGCCAGTAGCAGGGGAACCACGAACACTGAAGCTTTCTTT. It codes for CASSRGTTNTEAFF.